The source of this TCR beta chain is a study of CD8+CD57+ T cells in acquired aplastic anemia. Overall study: Across the sorted CD4+ and CD8+ cells, DNA amounts averaged about 3.2 ug. Overall study findings and caveats: Levels of CD8+ Simpson's diversity were not significantly distinct in patients versus controls. Patients and controls shared over 25 CD8+ CDR3 sequences.

Genomic DNA was employed as the template in profiling TCR beta VDJ and CDR3. TCRdb re-analysed the reads in MiXCR, keeping a single row per CDR3 protein. The sample lists approximately 170,000 distinct CDR3 sequences, 60% to 70% seen once, with under 50% in the top ten. The CDR3 sequence is 16 residues long. Germline V lookup: CDR1 SEHNR, CDR2 FQNEAQ (reference sequence). Between the trimmed V and J ends, which lost 0 bases and 0 bases, there was a span of 9 bases. This clonotype came up many times. Its specificity is not known. The source is a human donor in good health. Specimen: sorted CD4+, CD8+, or CD8+CD57+ T cells (not recorded which) from PBMCs. The chain is built from TRBV7-9 and TRBJ2-1; D gene uncertain. CDR3 residues: CASSLAAASSYNEQFF. DNA for the CDR3: TGTGCCAGCAGCTTAGCTGCAGCCAGCTCCTACAATGAGCAGTTCTTC.